Following are 5 T cell receptor beta chains from one sample sequenced in a study of CD4+ T cells in melanoma. Sequencing used immunoSEQ multiplex PCR; TCRdb keeps in-frame clones, though not all of them. The sample has fewer than 150,000 clones; around nine tenths are singletons. Receptor source: a human donor with melanoma.

The rearrangement uses TRBV11-2 and TRBJ1-1, with D perhaps TRBD1 (6 bases). This CDR3 has 15 amino acids. V was shortened by 1 base and J by 5 bases, with 14 bases between the two germline ends. CDR1 is SGHAT and CDR2 is FQNNGV in the germline V gene. The CDR3 sequence: CASSLVGGRGTEAFF. DNA of the CDR3: TGTGCCAGCAGCTTAGTTGGGGGCCGTGGAACTGAAGCTTTCTTT.

V and J are TRBV4-2 and TRBJ2-1; no definite D call. The CDR3 consists of 15 residues. Germline V lookup: CDR1 LGHNA, CDR2 YNFKEQ. V shed 1 base and J shed 3 bases, with 10 bases lying between them. The CDR3 spells CASSQVQLDYNEQFF. The CDR3 nucleotides are TGTGCCAGCAGCCAAGTTCAACTGGACTACAATGAGCAGTTCTTC.

The chain recombines TRBV27 with TRBJ1-2; maybe TRBD1 (6 bases). The V end lost 8 bases, the J end lost 4 bases, and 17 bases lay between the germline ends. CDR1 MNHEY and CDR2 SMNVEV come from the germline V gene (reference sequence). CDR3 size: 14 residues. The CDR3 region has the DNA TGTGCCAGCGGACCCGGACAGCCAATCTATGGCTACACCTTC. Its translation is CASGPGQPIYGYTF.

CDR3 DNA: TGCGCCAGCAGCGACGGAGATAATGAAAAACTGTTTTTT. Its protein product is CASSDGDNEKLFF. The chain is built from TRBV5-1 and TRBJ1-4; D gene uncertain. V lost 4 bases to trimming and J lost 4 bases, with 8 bases between them. The germline CDR1 and CDR2 sequences are SGHRS and YFSETQ. The CDR3 totals 13 residues.

The gene calls are TRBV30 and TRBJ1-2; 7 bases fit TRBD1. Germline V gene lookup returns CDR1 GTSNPN and CDR2 SVGIG (reference sequence). CDR3 length equals 15 residues. With 7 bases clipped from V and 4 bases from J, the junction kept 15 bases outside the gene matches. CDR3 bases: TGTGCCTCGACAGGGCGAACCCTCCTAGCCTATGGCTACACCTTC. It encodes CASTGRTLLAYGYTF. The full variable domain, with the rest looked up from reference TRBV30 and TRBJ1-2, is SQTIHQWPATLVQPVGSPLSLECTVEGTSNPNLYWYRQAAGRGLQLLFYSVGIGQISSEVPQNLSASRPQDRQFILSSKKLLLSDSGFYLCASTGRTLLAYGYTFGSGTRLTVV.